The sequence of this TCR beta chain was determined in a study of long-term antiretroviral therapy in people with HIV. Study observations and caveats: HIV repertoires showed narrower CDR3 length ranges than controls.

Germline CDR1 SGHAT, CDR2 FQNNGV. V lost 3 bases to trimming and J lost 4 bases; unmatched junction nucleotides: 1. The CDR3 consists of 15 residues. The libraries were made with immunoSEQ v3.0 at survey level. Using immunoSEQ multiplex PCR, the repertoire was profiled, and TCRdb retains in-frame clones only, with some absent. This repertoire shows 15,000 to 20,000 clones, roughly 88% found once; its top ten account for over 12%. This clone was seen once. Its antigen is undetermined. This clonotype originated in a woman aged 25 to 39 with HIV. Here the sequenced sample was unsorted PBMCs, taken more than 2.2 years before starting antiretroviral therapy. The chain has TRBV11-2 and TRBJ2-3; 13 nucleotides line up with TRBD2. The CDR3 region has the DNA TGTGCCAGCAGCTTGGGACTAGCGGGGTCAGATACGCAGTATTTT. Amino acid sequence: CASSLGLAGSDTQYF.